One sample yielded the 13 T cell receptor beta chains listed below, sequenced in a study of T-cell memory formation after mild COVID-19. In TCRdb, the 5' RACE reads were re-called with MiXCR into one record per CDR3 protein. Found here are 250,000 to 400,000 distinct CDR3 sequences, approximately 15% of them singletons; the top ten hold under 25%. Specimen: PBMCs or a T cell subset sorted from them (not recorded which). Receptor source: a man aged 18 to 35 who had mild COVID-19 (a few samples of this study predate the infection). Cell type and time point are not known.

CDR3 region: CASGQPGPKETQYF. The CDR3 region has the DNA TGTGCCAGTGGCCAACCGGGACCGAAAGAGACCCAGTACTTC. The V gene is TRBV19, the J gene TRBJ2-5; D possibly matches TRBD1 or TRBD2 (5 bases each). In germline, CDR1 is LNHDA, CDR2 SQIVND (reference sequence). Between the trimmed V and J ends, which lost 8 bases and 3 bases, there was a span of 16 bases. The CDR3 is 14 amino acids.

This chain uses TRBV4-3 with TRBJ2-3, with 7 bases matching TRBD1. The V and J ends lost 9 bases and 2 bases, in that order; junction bases with no gene match: 8. Looked up from germline, CDR1 is LGHNA and CDR2 is YSLEER. The CDR3 spans 14 residues. CDR3 DNA sequence: TGCGCCAGTGGTCCAGGGGGAGACACAGATACGCAGTATTTT. This codes for CASGPGGDTDTQYF.

The gene calls are TRBV7-2 and TRBJ2-7; perhaps TRBD2 as D (6 bases). This CDR3 comprises 14 residues. Germline lookup yields CDR1 SGHTA and CDR2 FQGNSA. V dropped 6 bases and J dropped 4 bases, with 16 bases sitting between them. The CDR3 region is CASSSGPGVYEQYF. The DNA for the CDR3 is TGTGCCAGCAGTTCAGGACCGGGAGTATACGAGCAGTACTTC.

The chain's CDR3 is CSAPDVNQETQYF. The DNA for the CDR3 is TGCAGTGCTCCCGACGTAAACCAAGAGACCCAGTACTTC. The gene calls are TRBV20-1 and TRBJ2-5, with no clear D. V dropped 5 bases and J dropped 0 bases, with 10 bases sitting between them. CDR1 and CDR2 from the germline V gene are DFQATT and SNEGSKA (reference sequence). The CDR3 has 13 residues.

The table lists this clonotype with a few counts. The rearrangement uses TRBV4-1 and TRBJ2-7; 11 bases agree with TRBD2. V gave up 0 bases and J gave up 11 bases; unmatched junction bases: 15. CDR1 and CDR2 from the germline V gene are MGHRA and YSYEKL. This CDR3 is 17 amino acids long. The CDR3 DNA reads as TGCGCCAGCAGCCAAGAGGCTAGCGGGGGGCCGGTACCGTTAAAGTACTTC. Protein product: CASSQEASGGPVPLKYF.

In this sample, this clonotype turned up a few times. The gene calls are TRBV29-1 and TRBJ2-4; 11 bases line up with TRBD2. Germline assignment: CDR1 SQVTM and CDR2 ANQGSEA. Losses at the gene ends were 6 bases for V and 0 bases for J; bases not matched to a gene: 4. The CDR3 has 15 amino acids. CDR3: CSVATSGVAKNIQYF. The DNA for the CDR3 is TGCAGCGTAGCGACTAGCGGGGTAGCCAAAAACATTCAGTACTTC.

The sample holds a few counts of this clonotype. The V and J genes are TRBV6-5 and TRBJ2-1; the D gene is possibly TRBD1 (5 bases). The CDR3 covers 15 residues. The V gene's germline CDR1 is MNHEY and CDR2 SVGAGI. V lost 2 bases and J 6 bases, leaving 14 bases between the germline ends. Written as DNA, the CDR3 is TGTGCCAGCAGTTACGTGGCAGGGTCCCTCAATGAGCAGTTCTTC. Amino acids: CASSYVAGSLNEQFF.

The rearrangement uses TRBV6-5 and TRBJ1-2; a possible D gene is TRBD1 (6 bases). The germline CDR1 and CDR2 sequences are MNHEY and SVGAGI. CDR3 length: 15 residues. Trimming stripped 8 bases from V and 4 bases from J, with 20 bases between. The CDR3: CASASGGGQIYGYTF. CDR3 nucleotides: TGTGCCAGCGCCTCTGGGGGCGGCCAAATCTATGGCTACACCTTC.

This CDR3 reads CASSLLGEAFF. In DNA form, the CDR3 reads TGTGCCAGCAGTTTGTTGGGTGAAGCTTTCTTT. The J gene is TRBJ1-1, the V gene TRBV12-3 or TRBV12-4; D unclear. The CDR3 has 11 residues. V was pared by 3 bases and J by 7 bases, with 6 bases between.

This clonotype was counted only a few times. The rearrangement joins TRBV7-2 to TRBJ2-1, with 8 positions matching TRBD2. The CDR3 has 15 residues. Germline V gives CDR1 SGHTA, CDR2 FQGNSA. The V segment lost 8 bases and the J segment 0 bases; nucleotides outside the gene matches: 6. The CDR3 protein is CASGSGLVSYNEQFF. In nucleotides, the CDR3 is TGTGCCAGCGGCTCGGGACTAGTCTCCTACAATGAGCAGTTCTTC.

This clonotype was detected only a few times. The chain's CDR3 is CASSVRQDFYNEQFF. CDR3 nucleotide sequence: TGTGCCAGCAGCGTCCGACAGGACTTTTACAATGAGCAGTTCTTC. The chain uses TRBV9 and TRBJ2-1; the D gene is possibly TRBD1 (6 bases). Germline CDR1 reads SGDLS; CDR2 reads YYNGEE. The germline V and J ends were trimmed by 2 bases and 4 bases, with 13 bases remaining between them. This CDR3 spans 15 amino acids.

This chain uses TRBV19 with TRBJ2-3, with TRBD1 matching over 8 bases. This CDR3 has 13 amino acids. J was trimmed by 9 bases and V by 10 bases; bases with no gene match: 12. The germline CDR1 and CDR2 sequences are LNHDA and SQIVND (reference sequence). The CDR3 nucleotides are TGTGCCACCAGACAGGGGTTCGGTCGCACGCAGTATTTT. This gives the protein CATRQGFGRTQYF.

This clonotype was found a few times. The chain employs TRBV7-2 and TRBJ1-1, with 11 bases matching TRBD1. The V gene's germline CDR1 is SGHTA and CDR2 FQGNSA. Trimming cost V 5 bases and J 3 bases; bases outside gene matches: 8. The CDR3 is 16 amino acids. Here the CDR3 reads CASSTWTGGAHTEAFF. DNA of the CDR3: TGTGCCAGCAGCACCTGGACAGGGGGCGCACACACTGAAGCTTTCTTT. Combining the CDR3 with reference TRBV7-2 and TRBJ1-1 gives the whole variable domain GAGVSQSPSNKVTEKGKDVELRCDPISGHTALYWYRQSLGQGLEFLIYFQGNSAPDKSGLPSDRFSAERTGGSVSTLTIQRTQQEDSAVYLCASSTWTGGAHTEAFFGQGTRLTVV.